One sample yielded the 3 T cell receptor beta chains listed below, sequenced in a study of blood T cell repertoires in COVID-19. TCRdb keeps only in-frame clones here, not all; method: immunoSEQ multiplex PCR. The sample includes 50,000 to 60,000 clones, 87% seen only once; the top ten take roughly 3.4%. The sample was peripheral blood. The receptors stem from a man aged 35 to 55 with COVID-19, enrolled during active disease.

This sequence joins TRBV11-2 and TRBJ2-5, with TRBD1 matching over 11 bases. The germline CDR1 and CDR2 sequences are SGHAT and FQNNGV. Germline trimming cut 5 bases from V and 2 bases from J; bases unmatched to any gene: 4. The CDR3 runs 15 residues. The CDR3 bases are TGTGCCAGCAGCGGTGGGGACAGGGGGCAAGAGACCCAGTACTTC. Its protein is CASSGGDRGQETQYF.

This clone turned up a few times. The chain employs TRBV18 and TRBJ2-7; 8 nucleotides agree with TRBD1. With 3 bases clipped from V and 4 bases from J, the junction kept 14 bases outside the gene matches. This CDR3 has 17 amino acids. CDR1 is KGHSH, CDR2 LQKENI, per germline. CDR3 in DNA: TGTGCCAGCTCACCCTACTCGACAGGGGATTTTAGGTACGAGCAGTACTTC. Translation: CASSPYSTGDFRYEQYF.

This clone is a singleton in its sample. The V gene is TRBV3-1 (or the pseudogene TRBV3-2), the J gene TRBJ1-2; no firm D call. V gave up 1 base and J gave up 6 bases, with 12 bases separating them. Germline V gene sequence: CDR1 LGHDT, CDR2 YNNKEL (reference sequence). This CDR3 contains 14 residues. CDR3: CASSQGTIRNGYTF. CDR3 coding DNA: TGTGCCAGCAGCCAAGGGACTATAAGGAATGGCTACACCTTC.